A selection of T cell receptor beta chains follows, all from one sample in a study of blood T cell repertoires in COVID-19. Sequencing used immunoSEQ multiplex PCR; TCRdb keeps in-frame clones, though not all of them. The sample contains 400,000 to 500,000 clones, around 86% of which appear only once. Sequenced sample: peripheral blood. Receptors were obtained from a woman aged 30 to 39 with active or convalescent COVID-19. The CDR3 runs from the conserved cysteine through the conserved F or W. The order of the fields is D gene, clone size, V gene, J gene, CDR3 protein, CDR3 DNA. A D gene is named only where the DNA matches it firmly. Not every row has a clone size; where given, it reads once, few, many or a size class.

d_gene: -; abundance: -; v_gene: TRBV5-1; j_gene: TRBJ1-3; CDR3aa: CASSFSGLGSGNTIYF; CDR3nt: TGCGCCAGCAGCTTTTCCGGTCTCGGTTCTGGAAACACCATATATTTT
d_gene: -; abundance: once; v_gene: TRBV29-1; j_gene: TRBJ2-1; CDR3aa: CSVRQDNEQFF; CDR3nt: TGCAGCGTCCGACAGGACAATGAGCAGTTCTTC
d_gene: TRBD2; abundance: -; v_gene: TRBV7-8; j_gene: TRBJ2-1; CDR3aa: CASSLANLRSGGASYNEQFF; CDR3nt: TGTGCCAGCAGCTTAGCGAACCTAAGGAGCGGGGGGGCATCCTACAATGAGCAGTTCTTC
d_gene: TRBD1; abundance: once; v_gene: TRBV10-1; j_gene: TRBJ2-2; CDR3aa: CASSPDRDGELFF; CDR3nt: TGCGCCAGCAGTCCGGACAGGGATGGGGAGCTGTTTTTT
d_gene: TRBD1; abundance: -; v_gene: TRBV7-9; j_gene: TRBJ2-7; CDR3aa: CASSLTGAIEQYF; CDR3nt: TGTGCCAGCAGCTTAACAGGGGCAATTGAGCAGTACTTC
d_gene: -; abundance: -; v_gene: TRBV30; j_gene: TRBJ1-1; CDR3aa: CAWSLGSEAFF; CDR3nt: TGTGCCTGGAGTTTGGGCTCTGAAGCTTTCTTT
d_gene: TRBD2; abundance: once; v_gene: TRBV2; j_gene: TRBJ2-2; CDR3aa: CASSAAFGASGGAGELFF; CDR3nt: TGTGCCAGCAGCGCCGCGTTTGGGGCTAGCGGGGGAGCCGGGGAGCTGTTTTTT
d_gene: -; abundance: once; v_gene: TRBV6-5; j_gene: TRBJ1-6; CDR3aa: CASSYSAGMLPSPLHF; CDR3nt: TGTGCCAGCAGTTACTCTGCAGGGATGCTCCCTTCACCCCTCCACTTT
d_gene: -; abundance: -; v_gene: TRBV12-3/TRBV12-4; j_gene: TRBJ1-2; CDR3aa: CASSLGGFGYTF; CDR3nt: TGTGCCAGCAGTTTAGGAGGTTTTGGCTACACCTTC
d_gene: TRBD1; abundance: -; v_gene: TRBV3-1/TRBV3-2; j_gene: TRBJ1-2; CDR3aa: CASSPFTGGYDGYTF; CDR3nt: TGTGCCAGCAGCCCTTTCACAGGGGGATATGATGGCTACACCTTC
d_gene: -; abundance: -; v_gene: TRBV4-1; j_gene: TRBJ2-1; CDR3aa: CASSQDRLGSYNEQFF; CDR3nt: TGCGCCAGCAGCCAAGATCGACTAGGTTCCTACAATGAGCAGTTCTTC
d_gene: -; abundance: -; v_gene: TRBV7-8; j_gene: TRBJ1-2; CDR3aa: CASSTGNYGYTF; CDR3nt: TGTGCCAGCAGCACCGGTAACTATGGCTACACCTTC
d_gene: TRBD2; abundance: -; v_gene: TRBV27; j_gene: TRBJ2-1; CDR3aa: CASSFLSSGTSYNEQFF; CDR3nt: TGTGCCAGCAGTTTCCTTTCAAGCGGGACCTCCTACAATGAGCAGTTCTTC
d_gene: -; abundance: -; v_gene: TRBV3-1/TRBV3-2; j_gene: TRBJ2-3; CDR3aa: CASSQDLVTSTDTQYF; CDR3nt: TGTGCCAGCAGCCAAGATCTAGTGACTAGCACAGATACGCAGTATTTT
d_gene: TRBD1; abundance: -; v_gene: TRBV18; j_gene: TRBJ2-3; CDR3aa: CASSPGQTDTQYF; CDR3nt: TGTGCCAGCTCACCGGGACAGACAGATACGCAGTATTTT
d_gene: -; abundance: -; v_gene: TRBV15; j_gene: TRBJ2-2; CDR3aa: CATRNGNTGELFF; CDR3nt: TGTGCCACCCGAAACGGGAACACCGGGGAGCTGTTTTTT
d_gene: TRBD1; abundance: -; v_gene: TRBV5-4; j_gene: TRBJ2-3; CDR3aa: CASSLDRGTDTQYF; CDR3nt: TGTGCCAGCAGCCTAGACAGGGGTACAGATACGCAGTATTTT
d_gene: -; abundance: -; v_gene: TRBV27; j_gene: TRBJ2-2; CDR3aa: CASRFLRGWELFF; CDR3nt: TGTGCCAGCAGGTTTCTTAGGGGTTGGGAGCTGTTTTTT
d_gene: -; abundance: -; v_gene: TRBV19; j_gene: TRBJ1-2; CDR3aa: CASSIGGTHDGYTF; CDR3nt: TGTGCCAGTAGTATAGGGGGCACCCACGATGGCTACACCTTC
d_gene: -; abundance: -; v_gene: TRBV5-4; j_gene: TRBJ1-6; CDR3aa: CASSSGDTPYSPLHF; CDR3nt: TGTGCCAGCAGCTCAGGGGACACTCCTTATTCACCCCTCCACTTT
d_gene: TRBD1; abundance: once; v_gene: TRBV5-1; j_gene: TRBJ1-2; CDR3aa: CASSHGTGSYTF; CDR3nt: TGCGCCAGCAGCCACGGGACAGGGAGCTACACCTTC
d_gene: TRBD1; abundance: -; v_gene: TRBV2; j_gene: TRBJ1-2; CDR3aa: CASSLGQVGYGYTF; CDR3nt: TGTGCCAGCAGCCTAGGACAGGTGGGGTATGGCTACACCTTC
d_gene: TRBD1; abundance: -; v_gene: TRBV5-5; j_gene: TRBJ1-5; CDR3aa: CASSLATGGNQPQHF; CDR3nt: TGTGCCAGCAGCTTGGCGACAGGGGGCAATCAGCCCCAGCATTTT
d_gene: -; abundance: -; v_gene: TRBV5-1; j_gene: TRBJ2-3; CDR3aa: CASSLEGNRWTDTQYF; CDR3nt: TGCGCCAGCAGCTTGGAAGGTAACAGGTGGACAGATACGCAGTATTTT
d_gene: -; abundance: -; v_gene: TRBV7-2; j_gene: TRBJ1-2; CDR3aa: CASRGKGDWPGGYTF; CDR3nt: TGTGCCAGCAGGGGTAAGGGGGATTGGCCTGGTGGCTACACCTTC
d_gene: TRBD1; abundance: -; v_gene: TRBV27; j_gene: TRBJ1-1; CDR3aa: CASSWTGGSLLMNTEAFF; CDR3nt: TGTGCCAGCAGTTGGACAGGGGGATCTCTTCTAATGAACACTGAAGCTTTCTTT
d_gene: TRBD1; abundance: -; v_gene: TRBV7-9; j_gene: TRBJ2-7; CDR3aa: CASSFVLTGLSEQYF; CDR3nt: TGTGCCAGCAGCTTTGTGCTGACAGGGTTGAGCGAGCAGTACTTC
d_gene: TRBD2; abundance: -; v_gene: TRBV27; j_gene: TRBJ2-2; CDR3aa: CASSLSSDLAGGNTGELFF; CDR3nt: TGTGCCAGCAGTTTATCCTCAGATCTAGCGGGGGGGAACACCGGGGAGCTGTTTTTT
d_gene: -; abundance: few; v_gene: TRBV28; j_gene: TRBJ1-2; CDR3aa: CASSSPEVYGYTF; CDR3nt: TGTGCCAGCAGTTCCCCAGAGGTTTATGGCTACACCTTC
d_gene: TRBD2; abundance: -; v_gene: TRBV10-3; j_gene: TRBJ2-7; CDR3aa: CAISESVGGPYEQYF; CDR3nt: TGTGCCATCAGTGAGTCGGTGGGAGGGCCCTACGAGCAGTACTTC
d_gene: -; abundance: -; v_gene: TRBV13; j_gene: TRBJ2-3; CDR3aa: CASSSAASTDTQYF; CDR3nt: TGTGCCAGCAGCTCCGCGGCGAGCACAGATACGCAGTATTTT
d_gene: -; abundance: -; v_gene: TRBV19; j_gene: TRBJ1-2; CDR3aa: CASSIVAGEGYGYTF; CDR3nt: TGTGCCAGTAGTATAGTGGCAGGGGAAGGCTATGGCTACACCTTC
d_gene: TRBD1; abundance: -; v_gene: TRBV5-1; j_gene: TRBJ2-5; CDR3aa: CASTITGVRETQYF; CDR3nt: TGCGCCAGCACTATTACAGGGGTGAGGGAGACCCAGTACTTC
d_gene: -; abundance: -; v_gene: TRBV6-6; j_gene: TRBJ1-6; CDR3aa: CASSDRISPLHF; CDR3nt: TGTGCCAGCAGTGACAGGATTTCACCCCTCCACTTT
d_gene: -; abundance: -; v_gene: TRBV3-1/TRBV3-2; j_gene: TRBJ2-2; CDR3aa: CASTRRVSTGELFF; CDR3nt: TGTGCCAGCACCCGCCGAGTATCCACCGGGGAGCTGTTTTTT
d_gene: -; abundance: -; v_gene: TRBV6-2/TRBV6-3; j_gene: TRBJ2-3; CDR3aa: CASSYPSGGGTDTQYF; CDR3nt: TGTGCCAGCAGTTACCCCTCTGGCGGGGGCACAGATACGCAGTATTTT
d_gene: -; abundance: -; v_gene: TRBV11-3; j_gene: TRBJ1-4; CDR3aa: CASSLNRDEKLFF; CDR3nt: TGTGCCAGCAGCTTAAACAGGGATGAAAAACTGTTTTTT
d_gene: TRBD1; abundance: -; v_gene: TRBV4-1; j_gene: TRBJ1-2; CDR3aa: CASSQASTGQGYTF; CDR3nt: TGCGCCAGCAGCCAAGCATCGACAGGGCAAGGCTACACCTTC
d_gene: TRBD1; abundance: -; v_gene: TRBV5-8; j_gene: TRBJ2-1; CDR3aa: CASSFQQGPHNEQFF; CDR3nt: TGTGCCAGCAGCTTCCAACAGGGGCCCCACAATGAGCAGTTCTTC
d_gene: -; abundance: -; v_gene: TRBV6-5; j_gene: TRBJ1-2; CDR3aa: CASSKPGIYGYTF; CDR3nt: TGTGCCAGCAGTAAACCGGGAATCTATGGCTACACCTTC
d_gene: -; abundance: -; v_gene: TRBV15; j_gene: TRBJ1-2; CDR3aa: CATSKDNNYGYTF; CDR3nt: TGTGCCACCAGCAAAGACAATAACTATGGCTACACCTTC
d_gene: -; abundance: -; v_gene: TRBV25-1; j_gene: TRBJ1-2; CDR3aa: CASSGPFNYGYTF; CDR3nt: TGTGCCAGCAGTGGTCCGTTTAACTATGGCTACACCTTC
d_gene: TRBD2; abundance: -; v_gene: TRBV30; j_gene: TRBJ2-1; CDR3aa: CAWSVRLAAYNEQFF; CDR3nt: TGTGCCTGGAGTGTACGGCTAGCGGCCTACAATGAGCAGTTCTTC
d_gene: TRBD1; abundance: -; v_gene: TRBV27; j_gene: TRBJ1-5; CDR3aa: CASRTSTGGSQPQHF; CDR3nt: TGTGCCAGCAGAACGTCCACAGGGGGTAGTCAGCCCCAGCATTTT